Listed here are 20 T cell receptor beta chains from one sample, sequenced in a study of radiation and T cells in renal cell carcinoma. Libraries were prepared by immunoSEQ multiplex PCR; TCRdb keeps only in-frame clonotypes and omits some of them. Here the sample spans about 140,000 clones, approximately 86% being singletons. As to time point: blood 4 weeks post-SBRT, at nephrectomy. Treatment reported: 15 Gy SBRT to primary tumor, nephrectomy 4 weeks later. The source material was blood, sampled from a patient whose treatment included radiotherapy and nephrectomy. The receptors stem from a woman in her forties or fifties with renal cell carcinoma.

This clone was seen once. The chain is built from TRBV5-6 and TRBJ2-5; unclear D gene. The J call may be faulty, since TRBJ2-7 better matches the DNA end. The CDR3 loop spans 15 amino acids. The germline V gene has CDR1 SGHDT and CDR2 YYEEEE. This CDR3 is CASSPFSLDAYEQYF. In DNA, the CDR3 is TGTGCCAGCAGCCCCTTCAGCCTGGACGCCTACGAGCAGTACTTC.

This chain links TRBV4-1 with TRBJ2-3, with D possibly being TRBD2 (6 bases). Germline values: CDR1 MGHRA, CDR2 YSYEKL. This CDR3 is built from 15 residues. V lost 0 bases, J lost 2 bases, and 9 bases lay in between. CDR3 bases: TGCGCCAGCAGCCAAGACCCGGGAGACACAGATACGCAGTATTTT. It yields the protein CASSQDPGDTDTQYF.

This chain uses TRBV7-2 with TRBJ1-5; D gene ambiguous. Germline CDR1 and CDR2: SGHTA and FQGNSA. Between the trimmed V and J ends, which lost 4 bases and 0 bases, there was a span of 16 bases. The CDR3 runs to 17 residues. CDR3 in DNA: TGTGCCAGCAGCTACGCACCCGGGCGGGATAGCAATCAGCCCCAGCATTTT. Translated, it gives CASSYAPGRDSNQPQHF.

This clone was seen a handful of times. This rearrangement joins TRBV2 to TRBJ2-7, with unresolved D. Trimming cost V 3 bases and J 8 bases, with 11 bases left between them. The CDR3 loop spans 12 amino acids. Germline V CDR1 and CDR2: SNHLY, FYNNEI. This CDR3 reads CASSEVQDKQYF. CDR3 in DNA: TGTGCCAGCAGTGAGGTGCAGGATAAGCAGTACTTC.

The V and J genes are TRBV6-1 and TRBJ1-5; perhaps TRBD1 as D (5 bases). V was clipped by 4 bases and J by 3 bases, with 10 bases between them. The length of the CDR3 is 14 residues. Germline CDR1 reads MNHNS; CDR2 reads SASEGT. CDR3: CASSATEINQPQHF. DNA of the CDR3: TGTGCCAGCAGTGCGACAGAAATCAATCAGCCCCAGCATTTT.

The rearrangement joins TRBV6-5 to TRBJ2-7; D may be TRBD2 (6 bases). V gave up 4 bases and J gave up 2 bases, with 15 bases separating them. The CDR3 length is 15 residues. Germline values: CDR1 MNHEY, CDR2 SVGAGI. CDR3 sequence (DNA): TGTGCCAGCAGTTCTTCCCGGGACTCCCCCTACGAGCAGTACTTC. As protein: CASSSSRDSPYEQYF.

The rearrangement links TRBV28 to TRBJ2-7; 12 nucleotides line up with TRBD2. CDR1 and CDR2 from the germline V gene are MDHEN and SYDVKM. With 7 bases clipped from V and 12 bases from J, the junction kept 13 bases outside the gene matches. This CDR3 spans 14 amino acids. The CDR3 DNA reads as TGTGCCAGCATCCGGGCGGCTAGCGGGAGGGCCTGGTACTTC. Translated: CASIRAASGRAWYF.

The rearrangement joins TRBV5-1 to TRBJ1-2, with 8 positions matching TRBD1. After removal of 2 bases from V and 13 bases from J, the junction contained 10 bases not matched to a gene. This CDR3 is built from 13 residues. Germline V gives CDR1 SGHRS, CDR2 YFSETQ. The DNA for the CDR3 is TGCGCCAGCAGCTTCATCGGGACAGGAGACCCCACCTTC. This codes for CASSFIGTGDPTF.

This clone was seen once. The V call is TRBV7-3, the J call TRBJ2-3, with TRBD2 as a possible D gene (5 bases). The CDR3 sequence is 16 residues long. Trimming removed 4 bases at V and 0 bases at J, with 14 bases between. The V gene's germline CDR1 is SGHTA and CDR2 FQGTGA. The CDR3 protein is CASSSLGGGSTDTQYF. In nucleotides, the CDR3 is TGTGCCAGCAGCTCCCTTGGTGGCGGGAGCACAGATACGCAGTATTTT. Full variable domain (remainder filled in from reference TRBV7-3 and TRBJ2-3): GAGVSQTPSNKVTEKGKYVELRCDPISGHTALYWYRQSLGQGPEFLIYFQGTGAADDSGLPNDRFFAVRPEGSVSTLKIQRTERGDSAVYLCASSSLGGGSTDTQYFGPGTRLTVL.

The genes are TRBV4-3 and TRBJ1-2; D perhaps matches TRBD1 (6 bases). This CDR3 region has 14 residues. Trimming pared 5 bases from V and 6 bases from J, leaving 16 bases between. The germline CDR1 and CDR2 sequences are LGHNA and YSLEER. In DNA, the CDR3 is TGCGCCAGCAGCTCCACCCTATCAGGGGATGGCTACACCTTC. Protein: CASSSTLSGDGYTF.

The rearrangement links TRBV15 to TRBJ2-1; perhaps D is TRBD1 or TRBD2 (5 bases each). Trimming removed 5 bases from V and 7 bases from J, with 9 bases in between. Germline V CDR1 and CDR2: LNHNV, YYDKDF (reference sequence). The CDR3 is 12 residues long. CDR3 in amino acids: CATSGGGNEQFF. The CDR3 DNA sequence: TGTGCCACCAGCGGGGGTGGTAATGAGCAGTTCTTC.

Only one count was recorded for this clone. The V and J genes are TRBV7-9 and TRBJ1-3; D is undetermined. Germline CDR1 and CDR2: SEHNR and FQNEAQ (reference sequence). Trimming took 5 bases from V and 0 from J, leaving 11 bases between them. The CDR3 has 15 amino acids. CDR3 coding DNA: TGTGCCAGCAGCCCCAGACACCTCTCTGGAAACACCATATATTTT. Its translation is CASSPRHLSGNTIYF.

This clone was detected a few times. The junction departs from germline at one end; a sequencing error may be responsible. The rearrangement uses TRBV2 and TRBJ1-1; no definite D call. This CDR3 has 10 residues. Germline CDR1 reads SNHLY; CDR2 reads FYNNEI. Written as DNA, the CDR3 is TGTGCCAGCTCCCTCTCCCGTGTTCTCTTT. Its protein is CASSLSRVLF.

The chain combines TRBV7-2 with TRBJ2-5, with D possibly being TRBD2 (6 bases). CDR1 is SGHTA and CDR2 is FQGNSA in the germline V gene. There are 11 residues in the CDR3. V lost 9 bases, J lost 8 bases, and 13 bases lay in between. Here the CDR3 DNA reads TGTGCCAGTAGGAGGGTGGATACCCAGTACTTC. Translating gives CASRRVDTQYF.

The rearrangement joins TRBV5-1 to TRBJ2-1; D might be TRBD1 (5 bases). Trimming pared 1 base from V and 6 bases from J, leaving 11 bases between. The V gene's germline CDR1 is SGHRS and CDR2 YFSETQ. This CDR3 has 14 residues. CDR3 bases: TGCGCCAGCAGCTTGTCCCAGGGTAGCAATGAGCAGTTCTTC. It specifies CASSLSQGSNEQFF.

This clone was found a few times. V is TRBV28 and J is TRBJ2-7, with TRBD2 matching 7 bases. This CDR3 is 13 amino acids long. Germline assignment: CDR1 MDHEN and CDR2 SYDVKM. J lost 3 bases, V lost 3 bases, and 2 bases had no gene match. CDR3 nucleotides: TGTGCCAGCAGTTTGGGGGGGAACTACGAGCAGTACTTC. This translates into CASSLGGNYEQYF.

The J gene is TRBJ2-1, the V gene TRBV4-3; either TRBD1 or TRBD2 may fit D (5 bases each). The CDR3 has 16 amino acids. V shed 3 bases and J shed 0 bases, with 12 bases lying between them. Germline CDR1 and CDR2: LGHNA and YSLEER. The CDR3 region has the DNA TGCGCCAGCAGCCAGGGACGGCTCAGCTCCTACAATGAGCAGTTCTTC. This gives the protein CASSQGRLSSYNEQFF.

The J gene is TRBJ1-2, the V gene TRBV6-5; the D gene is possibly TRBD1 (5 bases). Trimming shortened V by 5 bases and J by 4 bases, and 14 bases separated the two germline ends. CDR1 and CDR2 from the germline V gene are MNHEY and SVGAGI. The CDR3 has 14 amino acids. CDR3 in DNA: TGTGCCAGCAGTCAGGGCGCCTCTTTCTATGGCTACACCTTC. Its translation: CASSQGASFYGYTF.

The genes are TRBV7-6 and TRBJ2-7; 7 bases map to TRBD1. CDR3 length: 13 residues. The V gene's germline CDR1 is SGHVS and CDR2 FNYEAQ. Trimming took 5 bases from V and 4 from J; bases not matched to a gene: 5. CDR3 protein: CASSPTTGYEQYF. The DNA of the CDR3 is TGTGCCAGCAGCCCGACGACAGGGTACGAGCAGTACTTC. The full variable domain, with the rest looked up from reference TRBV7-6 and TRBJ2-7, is GAGVSQSPRYKVTKRGQDVALRCDPISGHVSLYWYRQALGQGPEFLTYFNYEAQQDKSGLPNDRFSAERPEGSISTLTIQRTEQRDSAMYRCASSPTTGYEQYFGPGTRLTVT.

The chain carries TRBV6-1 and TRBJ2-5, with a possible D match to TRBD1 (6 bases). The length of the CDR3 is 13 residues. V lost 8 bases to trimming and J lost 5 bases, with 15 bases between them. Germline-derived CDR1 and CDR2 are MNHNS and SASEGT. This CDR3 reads CASPQGPGETQYF. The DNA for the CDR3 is TGTGCCAGCCCACAGGGACCTGGGGAGACCCAGTACTTC.